The 10 T cell receptor beta chains below all came from one sample that was sequenced in a study of chemoradiotherapy in HPV16-positive cancers. Only in-frame clones appear in the TCRdb table, and some are missing; sequencing was by immunoSEQ multiplex PCR. The sample carries approximately 9,800 clones, around 93% recorded once. The sample consisted of blood, taken from a patient who underwent chemoradiotherapy. The receptors stem from a human donor with HPV-associated anogenital cancer.

The rearrangement uses TRBV2 and TRBJ1-2, with 7 positions matching TRBD1. The CDR3 has 13 residues. With V trimmed by 8 bases and J by 2 bases, 5 bases remained unmatched. CDR1 SNHLY and CDR2 FYNNEI come from the germline V gene. The CDR3 here is CASQGTDNYGYTF. The DNA of the CDR3 is TGTGCCAGCCAGGGGACAGACAACTATGGCTACACCTTC.

This rearrangement joins TRBV7-8 to TRBJ2-1; either TRBD1 or TRBD2 may supply D (6 bases each). In germline, CDR1 is SGHVS, CDR2 FQNEAQ. The CDR3 has 17 amino acids. Trimming removed 1 base at V and 1 base at J, with 14 bases between. This chain's CDR3 is CASSLVGGGTSYNEQFF. CDR3 DNA: TGTGCCAGCAGCTTAGTAGGAGGGGGGACGTCCTACAATGAGCAGTTCTTC. The variable domain in full, with the rest retrieved from reference TRBV7-8 and TRBJ2-1, is GAGVSQSPRYKVAKRGQDVALRCDPISGHVSLFWYQQALGQGPEFLTYFQNEAQLDKSGLPSDRFFAERPEGSVSTLKIQRTQQEDSAVYLCASSLVGGGTSYNEQFFGPGTRLTVL.

The gene calls are TRBV5-1 and TRBJ1-5; TRBD1 matches 9 bases. V lost 3 bases, J lost 2 bases, and 0 bases stayed unmatched. The germline gives CDR1 SGHRS, CDR2 YFSETQ. The CDR3 runs 14 residues. The CDR3 DNA is TGCGCCAGCAGCTGGACAGGGGGCAATCAGCCCCAGCATTTT. The encoded protein is CASSWTGGNQPQHF.

The gene calls are TRBV19 and TRBJ2-7, with D possibly called TRBD1 or TRBD2 (5 bases each). The V gene lost 3 bases and the J gene lost 6 bases, with 18 bases spanning the gap. The CDR3 sequence is 15 residues long. Germline assignment: CDR1 LNHDA and CDR2 SQIVND (reference sequence). The DNA for the CDR3 is TGTGCCAGTAGTATTGGTATTGGGGGTTTTGGCGAGCAGTACGTC. It codes for CASSIGIGGFGEQYV.

The chain links TRBV11-2 to TRBJ2-5; D unresolved. This CDR3 comprises 14 residues. Germline loops: CDR1 SGHAT, CDR2 FQNNGV. V lost 2 bases and J 2 bases, leaving 9 bases between the germline ends. DNA of the CDR3: TGTGCCAGCAGCTTAATGGGTTTACAAGAGACCCAGTACTTC. Translation: CASSLMGLQETQYF.

This chain joins TRBV6-4 and TRBJ1-1, with TRBD1 identical over 10 bases. CDR1 is MRHNA, CDR2 SNTAGT, per germline. The CDR3 length is 14 residues. Losses at the gene ends were 2 bases for V and 5 bases for J; bases not matched to a gene: 2. The CDR3 here is CASSDTDRGTEAFF. Written as DNA, the CDR3 is TGTGCCAGCAGTGACACGGACAGGGGGACTGAAGCTTTCTTT.

The chain employs TRBV11-3 and TRBJ2-3, with D unclear. CDR3 size: 13 residues. Germline CDR1 is SGHNT and CDR2 is YENEEA. Deletions cut 1 base from V and 3 bases from J, with 5 bases between. CDR3 region: CASSLGNTDTQYF. In nucleotides, the CDR3 is TGTGCCAGCAGCTTAGGCAATACAGATACGCAGTATTTT. Using reference TRBV11-3 and TRBJ2-3 for the parts outside the CDR3, the full variable domain is EAGVVQSPRYKIIEKKQPVAFWCNPISGHNTLYWYLQNLGQGPELLIRYENEEAVDDSQLPKDRFSAERLKGVDSTLKIQPAELGDSAVYLCASSLGNTDTQYFGPGTRLTVL.

The chain joins TRBV2 to TRBJ2-7; perhaps D is TRBD1 or TRBD2 (5 bases each). CDR1 is SNHLY, CDR2 FYNNEI, per germline. This CDR3 is built from 14 residues. V shed 8 bases and J shed 6 bases, with 20 bases lying between them. The CDR3 bases are TGTGCCAGCTCTAGGGACGGGACGGCAGGCGAGCAGTACTTC. Its translation is CASSRDGTAGEQYF. The full variable domain, its missing parts supplied by reference TRBV2 and TRBJ2-7, is EPEVTQTPSHQVTQMGQEVILRCVPISNHLYFYWYRQILGQKVEFLVSFYNNEISEKSEIFDDQFSVERPDGSNFTLKIRSTKLEDSAMYFCASSRDGTAGEQYFGPGTRLTVT.

This clone was recorded a few times. This chain uses TRBV6-1 with TRBJ2-7; D not certain. CDR3 length: 13 amino acids. Germline CDR1 MNHNS, CDR2 SASEGT. V shed 5 bases and J shed 3 bases, with 11 bases lying between them. The CDR3 region has the DNA TGTGCCAGCAGTCAAGGACCGCTCTACGAGCAGTACTTC. This gives the protein CASSQGPLYEQYF.

This CDR3 is CASRRDSSYNEQFF. The CDR3, as DNA: TGCGCCAGTCGGAGGGACAGCTCCTACAATGAGCAGTTCTTC. The V gene is TRBV5-1, the J gene TRBJ2-1; TRBD1 is a possible D gene (7 bases). V shed 8 bases and J shed 0 bases, with 12 bases lying between them. The CDR3 is made up of 14 amino acids. The germline V gene encodes CDR1 SGHRS and CDR2 YFSETQ.